The source of this T cell receptor beta chain is a study of metastatic and nonmetastatic thyroid tumors. TCRdb reanalyzed the PCR reads with MiXCR. This sample has 31,000 or so clones; 30% occur once, and the top ten carry 30%. Among the patients, none had received any treatment before thyroid surgery. This clone was seen more than once but under ten times. Input material: blood. The receptor comes from a female donor with papillary thyroid cancer or a benign thyroid nodule (not recorded which). Some clones in this sample may be carry-over from other donors' samples.

The CDR3 loop reads CANRDIGTDTQYF. CDR3 sequence (DNA): TGTGCCAATCGGGATATTGGCACAGATACGCAGTATTTT. The chain recombines TRBV6-1 with TRBJ2-3; the D gene is possibly TRBD2 (5 bases). This CDR3 has 13 residues. Trimming took 10 bases from V and 1 from J, leaving 12 bases between them. The germline V gene has CDR1 MNHNS and CDR2 SASEGT.